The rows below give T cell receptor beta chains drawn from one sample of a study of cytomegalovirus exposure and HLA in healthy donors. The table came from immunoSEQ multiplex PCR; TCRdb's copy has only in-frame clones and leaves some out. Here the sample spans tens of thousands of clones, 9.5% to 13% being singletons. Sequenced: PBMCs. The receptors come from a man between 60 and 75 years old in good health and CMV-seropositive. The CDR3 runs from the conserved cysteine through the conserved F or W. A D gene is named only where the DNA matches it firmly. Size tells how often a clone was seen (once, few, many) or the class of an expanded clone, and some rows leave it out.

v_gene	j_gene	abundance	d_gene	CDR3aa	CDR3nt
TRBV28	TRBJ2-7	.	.	CASSITGDEQYF	TGTGCCAGCAGTATAACAGGCGACGAGCAGTACTTC
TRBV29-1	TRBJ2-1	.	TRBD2	CSAGSEAGVRQFF	TGCAGCGCCGGTTCCGAGGCGGGAGTCCGACAGTTCTTC
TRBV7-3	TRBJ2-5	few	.	CASSFSYQETQYF	TGTGCCAGCAGCTTCTCGTACCAAGAGACCCAGTACTTC
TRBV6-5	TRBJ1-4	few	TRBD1	CASSFGQGREKLFF	TGTGCCAGCAGTTTTGGACAGGGCCGGGAAAAACTGTTTTTT
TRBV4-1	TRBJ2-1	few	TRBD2	CASSQGLLAGVSEQFF	TGCGCCAGCAGCCAGGGGTTGCTAGCGGGAGTTTCTGAGCAGTTCTTC
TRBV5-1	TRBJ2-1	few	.	CASSLTGLSYNEQFF	TGCGCCAGCAGCTTGACAGGGCTCTCCTACAATGAGCAGTTCTTC
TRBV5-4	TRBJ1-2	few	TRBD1	CASSLVGQDYGYTF	TGTGCCAGCAGCTTGGTAGGACAGGACTATGGCTACACCTTC
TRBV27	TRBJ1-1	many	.	CASSYNRNTEAFF	TGTGCCAGCAGTTACAACAGGAACACTGAAGCTTTCTTT
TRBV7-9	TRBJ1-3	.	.	CASSLLASSGNTIYF	TGTGCCAGCAGCTTATTAGCAAGCTCTGGAAACACCATATATTTT
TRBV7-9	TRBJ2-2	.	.	CASSFGPGELFF	TGTGCCAGCAGCTTCGGTCCCGGGGAGCTGTTTTTT
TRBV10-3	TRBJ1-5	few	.	CAISEGPGDQPQHF	TGTGCCATCAGTGAGGGACCGGGGGATCAGCCCCAGCATTTT
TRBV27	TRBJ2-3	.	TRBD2	CASSLTSGSPDTQYF	TGTGCCAGCTCTCTGACTAGCGGGAGCCCAGATACGCAGTATTTT